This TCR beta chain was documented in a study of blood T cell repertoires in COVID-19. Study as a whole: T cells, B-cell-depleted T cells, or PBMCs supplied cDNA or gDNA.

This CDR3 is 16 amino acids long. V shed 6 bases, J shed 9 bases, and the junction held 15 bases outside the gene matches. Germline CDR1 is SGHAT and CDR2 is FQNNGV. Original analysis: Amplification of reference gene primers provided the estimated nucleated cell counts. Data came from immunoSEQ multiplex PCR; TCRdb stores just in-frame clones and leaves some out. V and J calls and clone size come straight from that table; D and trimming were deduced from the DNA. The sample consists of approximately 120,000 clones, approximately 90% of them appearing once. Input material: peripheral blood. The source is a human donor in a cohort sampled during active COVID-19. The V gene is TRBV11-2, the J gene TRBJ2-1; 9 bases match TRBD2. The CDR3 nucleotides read TGTGCCAGCAGTCGCTTCAGTAGCGGGAGTGGTACTGAGCAGTTCTTC. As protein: CASSRFSSGSGTEQFF.